This passage covers 30 T cell receptor beta chains from one sample sequenced in a study of control samples from healthy donors and cancer patients. Assay: immunoSEQ multiplex PCR; the TCRdb copy retains only in-frame clones and omits some. This repertoire shows roughly 120,000 clones, about 93% found once; its top ten account for 1.5% to 2%. The sample taken for sequencing was PBMCs. Every receptor here comes from a middle-aged man with head and neck cancer.

Points on this clone: At one boundary the junction diverges from the germline segment, which might be a read error. The chain joins TRBV7-6 to TRBJ2-1, with 15 nucleotides matching TRBD2. Germline V CDR1 and CDR2: SGHVS, FNYEAQ. This CDR3 region has 13 residues. The CDR3, as DNA: TGTGCCAGCAGCTCGGGACTAGCGGGGGGTTATGTCTTC. Translating gives CASSSGLAGGYVF.

The genes are TRBV18 and TRBJ1-1; weak D call: TRBD1 (5 bases). V was shortened by 6 bases and J by 2 bases, with 16 bases between the two germline ends. Germline V gene sequence: CDR1 KGHSH, CDR2 LQKENI. The CDR3 spans 15 residues. The CDR3 reads CASSPGPGANTEAFF. The CDR3 nucleotides are TGTGCCAGCTCGCCAGGACCTGGGGCCAACACTGAAGCTTTCTTT.

This chain joins TRBV9 and TRBJ2-7; 8 bases align to TRBD1. This CDR3 is built from 14 residues. Germline assignment: CDR1 SGDLS and CDR2 YYNGEE. The trim removed 1 base at V and 5 bases at J, leaving 5 bases unmatched. The CDR3 here is CASSVYRGINEQYF. The CDR3, as DNA: TGTGCCAGCAGCGTATACAGGGGGATAAACGAGCAGTACTTC. Full variable domain (outside the CDR3, taken from reference TRBV9 and TRBJ2-7): DSGVTQTPKHLITATGQRVTLRCSPRSGDLSVYWYQQSLDQGLQFLIQYYNGEERAKGNILERFSAQQFPDLHSELNLSSLELGDSALYFCASSVYRGINEQYFGPGTRLTVT.

The rearrangement joins TRBV30 to TRBJ1-2, with 9 bases aligning to TRBD1. After removal of 2 bases from V and 7 bases from J, the junction contained 8 bases not matched to a gene. Looked up from germline, CDR1 is GTSNPN and CDR2 is SVGIG (reference sequence). The CDR3 totals 14 residues. The CDR3 DNA follows: TGTGCCTGGAGTTCCACCGGGACAGGGCTTGGCTACACCTTC. This codes for CAWSSTGTGLGYTF.

This clone is a singleton in its sample. This chain uses TRBV7-9 with TRBJ2-7; D ambiguous. CDR1 and CDR2 from the germline V gene are SEHNR and FQNEAQ (reference sequence). The CDR3 extends over 13 amino acids. The V end was cut by 5 bases, the J end by 1 base, with 9 bases between. CDR3 sequence reads: CASSIGSSYEQYF. The CDR3, as DNA: TGTGCCAGCAGCATTGGATCTTCCTACGAGCAGTACTTC.

There are a few counts of this clone. V is TRBV4-3 and J is TRBJ1-1, with D uncertain. Germline V lookup: CDR1 LGHNA, CDR2 YSLEER. The CDR3 is made up of 13 amino acids. Trimming cost V 0 bases and J 8 bases, with 10 bases left between them. The CDR3 protein is CASSQELRGEAFF. The CDR3 DNA reads TGCGCCAGCAGCCAAGAACTGCGAGGGGAAGCTTTCTTT.

This clone was observed a single time. This sequence joins TRBV23-1 and TRBJ2-3, with D perhaps TRBD1 (5 bases). Being an ORF, TRBV23-1 has a function that is uncertain. Trimming removed 4 bases at V and 7 bases at J, with 12 bases between. The CDR3 runs to 13 residues. DNA of the CDR3: TGCGCCAGCAGTCTGGGGCCCATAAATACGCAGTATTTT. It codes for CASSLGPINTQYF.

The chain employs TRBV7-2 and TRBJ2-2, with 8 nucleotides matching TRBD1. With 2 bases clipped from V and 3 bases from J, the junction kept 5 bases outside the gene matches. CDR1 is SGHTA, CDR2 FQGNSA, per germline. The CDR3 loop spans 16 amino acids. The CDR3 region has the DNA TGTGCCAGCAGCTTATATCAGGGGGCCCACACCGGGGAGCTGTTTTTT. Translation gives CASSLYQGAHTGELFF.

This CDR3 is CASSLSGVSTDTQYF. CDR3 DNA: TGTGCCAGCAGCTTAAGTGGGGTCAGCACAGATACGCAGTATTTT. The V gene is TRBV11-3, the J gene TRBJ2-3, with D unresolved. Germline CDR1 is SGHNT and CDR2 is YENEEA. With 2 bases removed from V and 0 bases from J, the gap between germline ends came to 9 bases. The CDR3 covers 15 residues.

The genes are TRBV5-6 and TRBJ1-2, with 7 bases identical to TRBD1. V lost 4 bases, J lost 9 bases, and 15 bases stayed unmatched. Germline assignment: CDR1 SGHDT and CDR2 YYEEEE. The CDR3 is 15 residues long. CDR3 sequence reads: CASSRWDREAVRYTF. CDR3 sequence (DNA): TGTGCCAGCAGCCGCTGGGACAGAGAGGCTGTGCGCTACACCTTC.

V and J are TRBV7-2 and TRBJ1-3, with D uncertain. The germline V gene encodes CDR1 SGHTA and CDR2 FQGNSA. V dropped 4 bases and J dropped 4 bases, with 14 bases sitting between them. The CDR3 consists of 15 residues. As DNA, the CDR3 is TGTGCCAGCAGCTCCGCCTCGGACGTCGGAAACACCATATATTTT. Amino acids: CASSSASDVGNTIYF.

CDR3 sequence reads: CASRLANTGELFF. For the CDR3, the DNA is TGTGCCAGCAGACTAGCGAACACCGGGGAGCTGTTTTTT. The chain employs TRBV6-5 and TRBJ2-2; maybe TRBD2 (5 bases). The V end lost 6 bases, the J end lost 0 bases, and 5 bases lay between the germline ends. Germline CDR1 and CDR2: MNHEY and SVGAGI. The length of the CDR3 is 13 residues.

The genes are TRBV5-1 and TRBJ2-3; a possible D gene is TRBD1 (5 bases). Germline CDR1 SGHRS, CDR2 YFSETQ. V was pared by 6 bases and J by 2 bases, with 16 bases between. There are 15 residues in the CDR3. In nucleotides, the CDR3 is TGCGCCAGCAATTTAGTGGGCAGGGACACAGATACGCAGTATTTT. This translates into CASNLVGRDTDTQYF.

CDR3 in amino acids: CASSLVSGGAIYEQYF. As DNA, the CDR3 is TGTGCCAGCAGCTTGGTTTCGGGCGGGGCGATATACGAGCAGTACTTC. The chain combines TRBV5-4 with TRBJ2-7, with a possible D match to TRBD2 (6 bases). Per germline, CDR1 SGHNT and CDR2 YYREEE (reference sequence). Trimming removed 0 bases at V and 4 bases at J, with 17 bases between. This CDR3 is built from 16 residues.

The chain joins TRBV18 to TRBJ2-1; no firm D call. With 2 bases removed from V and 7 bases from J, the gap between germline ends came to 15 bases. Germline values: CDR1 KGHSH, CDR2 LQKENI. This CDR3 has 15 residues. The CDR3 region has the DNA TGTGCCAGCTCACCATCAGTCGGCCTGACTAATGAGCAGTTCTTC. This encodes CASSPSVGLTNEQFF.

This chain connects TRBV12-3 or TRBV12-4 to TRBJ1-3, with D possibly matching TRBD1 (5 bases). The CDR3 is 12 amino acids. V lost 4 bases and J lost 8, with 9 bases in between. The CDR3 reads CASSWGRDTIYF. The CDR3 region has the DNA TGTGCCAGCAGTTGGGGACGGGACACCATATATTTT.

The V gene is TRBV6-5, the J gene TRBJ2-7, with 9 bases fitting TRBD2. V lost 6 bases to trimming and J lost 2 bases; unmatched junction nucleotides: 8. The CDR3 is 15 residues long. CDR1 and CDR2 (germline): MNHEY, SVGAGI. DNA for the CDR3: TGTGCCAGCAGCCAGAAGGGACTAGCTCCCTACGAGCAGTACTTC. Residues: CASSQKGLAPYEQYF.

This clone has just one count. This chain joins TRBV6-4 and TRBJ2-3; possible D gene TRBD1, 6 bases. Trimming pared 3 bases from V and 0 bases from J, leaving 7 bases between. Germline V gene data show CDR1 as MRHNA and CDR2 as SNTAGT. The CDR3 has 14 residues. The CDR3 spells CASSETGSTDTQYF. CDR3 coding DNA: TGTGCCAGCAGTGAGACAGGAAGCACAGATACGCAGTATTTT.

The rearrangement uses TRBV28 and TRBJ2-3; D ambiguous. The germline V gene has CDR1 MDHEN and CDR2 SYDVKM. The CDR3 runs 14 residues. V lost 5 bases and J 2 bases, leaving 11 bases between the germline ends. CDR3 in DNA: TGTGCCAGCAGTCCCGGGTCCTACACAGATACGCAGTATTTT. It yields the protein CASSPGSYTDTQYF.

The rearrangement links TRBV27 to TRBJ2-2, with a possible D match to TRBD1 (6 bases). V dropped 10 bases and J dropped 6 bases, with 15 bases sitting between them. In germline, CDR1 is MNHEY, CDR2 SMNVEV (reference sequence). The CDR3 sequence is 13 residues long. The CDR3 bases are TGTGCCATCAACAGGGATCCTCCCGGGGAGCTGTTTTTT. Translated: CAINRDPPGELFF.

This chain links TRBV9 with TRBJ1-5; D remains unclear. The V gene's germline CDR1 is SGDLS and CDR2 YYNGEE. Trimming removed 4 bases from V and 1 base from J, with 9 bases in between. This CDR3 has 14 amino acids. The CDR3 bases are TGTGCCAGCAGCCAACTGGAGAGCAATCAGCCCCAGCATTTT. It translates to CASSQLESNQPQHF.

The rearrangement joins TRBV19 to TRBJ1-1; maybe TRBD1 (5 bases). The V end was cut by 9 bases, the J end by 1 base, with 15 bases between. Per the germline V gene, CDR1 is LNHDA and CDR2 is SQIVND (reference sequence). This CDR3 is 14 amino acids long. Here the CDR3 DNA reads TGTGCCAGCAAAGTGGGACGGGGGAACACTGAAGCTTTCTTT. This translates into CASKVGRGNTEAFF. The variable domain in full, completed from reference TRBV19 and TRBJ1-1, reads DGGITQSPKYLFRKEGQNVTLSCEQNLNHDAMYWYRQDPGQGLRLIYYSQIVNDFQKGDIAEGYSVSREKKESFPLTVTSAQKNPTAFYLCASKVGRGNTEAFFGQGTRLTVV.

The sample holds one count of this clone. This rearrangement joins TRBV5-4 to TRBJ2-5; D may be TRBD1 (7 bases). Trimming removed 2 bases from V and 5 bases from J, with 16 bases in between. This CDR3 is 15 amino acids long. The germline CDR1 and CDR2 sequences are SGHNT and YYREEE (reference sequence). CDR3: CASSFSQGGWETQYF. The CDR3 nucleotides are TGTGCCAGCAGCTTTTCTCAGGGGGGCTGGGAGACCCAGTACTTC.

The chain is built from TRBV5-5 and TRBJ1-1; D is unclear. V shed 3 bases and J shed 3 bases, with 9 bases lying between them. The CDR3 is made up of 13 amino acids. Germline values: CDR1 SGHKS, CDR2 YYEKEE (reference sequence). CDR3 nucleotides: TGTGCCAGCAGCTCAATAGGGTACACTGAAGCTTTCTTT. Protein sequence: CASSSIGYTEAFF. Full variable domain (missing parts from reference TRBV5-5 and TRBJ1-1): DAGVTQSPTHLIKTRGQQVTLRCSPISGHKSVSWYQQVLGQGPQFIFQYYEKEERGRGNFPDRFSARQFPNYSSELNVNALLLGDSALYLCASSSIGYTEAFFGQGTRLTVV.

The CDR3 loop reads CASSLEASGGGSTQYF. The CDR3 region has the DNA TGTGCCAGCAGCTTAGAGGCTAGCGGGGGGGGTTCGACCCAGTACTTC. The chain combines TRBV7-2 with TRBJ2-5; TRBD2 matches 12 bases. CDR3 length equals 16 residues. Unmatched junction bases numbered 7, after V lost 1 base and J lost 7 bases. Germline loops: CDR1 SGHTA, CDR2 FQGNSA.

For this clone: The sample holds other DNA sequences that translate to the same CDR3. The CDR3 DNA reads TGTGCCAGCTCACCTAGCACAGATACGCAGTATTTT. This codes for CASSPSTDTQYF. V usage is TRBV18 and J usage is TRBJ2-3; D is uncertain. The CDR3 is 12 residues long. Germline CDR1 reads KGHSH; CDR2 reads LQKENI. Trimming cost V 3 bases and J 0 bases, with 1 base left between them.

The chain has TRBV6-2 or TRBV6-3 and TRBJ2-7, with TRBD1 as a possible D gene (5 bases). This CDR3 has 14 residues. CDR1 MNHEY and CDR2 SVGEGT come from the germline V gene. Trimming cost V 0 bases and J 2 bases, with 8 bases left between them. The CDR3 nucleotides read TGTGCCAGCAGTTACTCTCAGGGAACCTACGAGCAGTACTTC. Protein product: CASSYSQGTYEQYF.

The chain joins TRBV2 to TRBJ1-1; TRBD1 might be the D (6 bases). Germline V CDR1 and CDR2: SNHLY, FYNNEI. The CDR3 has 14 amino acids. V was pared by 6 bases and J by 4 bases, with 15 bases between. DNA of the CDR3: TGTGCCAGCAGGGCCCTGACAGGAGGCACTGAAGCTTTCTTT. The encoded protein is CASRALTGGTEAFF.

This chain joins TRBV4-1 and TRBJ1-1, with D possibly TRBD1 on 6 matching bases. Germline assignment: CDR1 MGHRA and CDR2 YSYEKL. CDR3 size: 15 residues. Trimming cost V 0 bases and J 1 base, with 9 bases left between them. The CDR3 DNA is TGCGCCAGCAGCCAAGATGCGGGACAGAACACTGAAGCTTTCTTT. It encodes CASSQDAGQNTEAFF.

The chain combines TRBV2 with TRBJ2-5; TRBD1 or TRBD2 may be the D gene (5 bases each). V was cut by 7 bases and J by 4 bases, with 22 bases left in between. The CDR3 has 16 residues. Germline V lookup: CDR1 SNHLY, CDR2 FYNNEI. The CDR3 DNA reads TGTGCCAGCATTTTCCAGGGACCCATGCTAGCAGAGACCCAGTACTTC. Amino acid sequence: CASIFQGPMLAETQYF.